Below, 26 T cell receptor beta chains from the same sample are listed, as sequenced in a study of blood T cell repertoires in COVID-19. The repertoire was sequenced with immunoSEQ multiplex PCR; TCRdb's copy has only in-frame clones and lacks some. The table has approximately 220,000 clones, roughly 86% seen once; the top ten hold around 4%. The sequenced sample consisted of PBMCs or T cells enriched from blood (not recorded which). These receptor sequences come from a woman aged 25 to 39 with acute COVID-19.

The chain employs TRBV11-2 and TRBJ1-6; TRBD1 aligns across 7 bases. CDR1 and CDR2 (germline): SGHAT, FQNNGV. J lost 0 bases, V lost 2 bases, and 10 bases had no gene match. The CDR3 has 19 amino acids. As DNA, the CDR3 is TGTGCCAGCAGCTTATACAGGGGTTCCGCCGGCTCCTATAATTCACCCCTCCACTTT. As protein: CASSLYRGSAGSYNSPLHF.

The genes are TRBV28 and TRBJ1-2; 11 bases map to TRBD1. Germline V gene data show CDR1 as MDHEN and CDR2 as SYDVKM. The J segment lost 7 bases and the V segment lost 6 bases, leaving 4 bases of the junction unmatched. The CDR3 extends over 13 amino acids. In DNA form, the CDR3 reads TGTGCCAGCAGACGGACAGGGGGCGGTGGCTACACCTTC. It translates to CASRRTGGGGYTF.

The J gene is TRBJ2-3, the V gene TRBV9; TRBD2 matches 9 bases. This CDR3 has 16 amino acids. Germline V gene data show CDR1 as SGDLS and CDR2 as YYNGEE. V lost 7 bases, J lost 4 bases, and 13 bases stayed unmatched. CDR3 sequence (DNA): TGTGCCAGCGCAGATCGGGGACTAGCAGGATCAGATACGCAGTATTTT. Its protein product is CASADRGLAGSDTQYF.

The chain carries TRBV5-1 and TRBJ1-1; 7 bases line up with TRBD1. The CDR3 is 15 amino acids. CDR1 is SGHRS and CDR2 is YFSETQ in the germline V gene. V shed 0 bases, J shed 5 bases, and the junction held 7 bases outside the gene matches. Written as DNA, the CDR3 is TGCGCCAGCAGCTTGGACAGGGGTATGGGGACTGAAGCTTTCTTT. Translated, it gives CASSLDRGMGTEAFF.

This chain joins TRBV5-1 and TRBJ2-7; tentative D call: TRBD1 (6 bases). V lost 3 bases, J lost 0 bases, and 25 bases lay in between. The CDR3 runs to 19 residues. From germline, CDR1 is SGHRS and CDR2 YFSETQ. The CDR3 loop reads CASSSSGRGRTLGSYEQYF. The CDR3 coding sequence is TGCGCCAGCAGCTCCTCGGGCAGGGGCAGGACTCTGGGCTCCTACGAGCAGTACTTC.

V is TRBV5-6 and J is TRBJ2-3; a weak D match, TRBD2 (6 bases). CDR3 size: 16 residues. Per the germline V gene, CDR1 is SGHDT and CDR2 is YYEEEE. V lost 4 bases and J 0 bases, leaving 15 bases between the germline ends. CDR3 bases: TGTGCCAGCAGCGACCGGGACTTAAGTAGCACAGATACGCAGTATTTT. This codes for CASSDRDLSSTDTQYF. The whole variable domain, filled in from reference TRBV5-6 and TRBJ2-3, reads DAGVTQSPTHLIKTRGQQVTLRCSPKSGHDTVSWYQQALGQGPQFIFQYYEEEERQRGNFPDRFSGHQFPNYSSELNVNALLLGDSALYLCASSDRDLSSTDTQYFGPGTRLTVL.

The rearrangement uses TRBV30 and TRBJ1-1, with 11 bases identical to TRBD1. The CDR3 has 13 amino acids. Trimming cost V 2 bases and J 13 bases; bases outside gene matches: 9. Germline assignment: CDR1 GTSNPN and CDR2 SVGIG (reference sequence). CDR3 nucleotides: TGTGCCTGGAGTCCTCCGGGGACAGGGGGGAATTTCTTT. Translating it yields CAWSPPGTGGNFF.

The chain joins TRBV2 to TRBJ2-2, with 8 nucleotides matching TRBD1. Trimming removed 6 bases from V and 4 bases from J; junction bases left unmatched: 7. The CDR3 consists of 15 residues. CDR1 is SNHLY, CDR2 FYNNEI, per germline. As DNA, the CDR3 is TGTGCCAGCAGAAGTCAGGGGGCGGGCACCGGGGAGCTGTTTTTT. Its protein is CASRSQGAGTGELFF.

V and J are TRBV3-1 (or the pseudogene TRBV3-2) and TRBJ1-3; D might be TRBD1 (6 bases). Deletions cut 4 bases from V and 2 bases from J, with 12 bases between. Germline V gives CDR1 LGHDT, CDR2 YNNKEL (reference sequence). The CDR3 totals 15 residues. In DNA form, the CDR3 reads TGTGCCAGCAGCCTCCAATACAGGGCTGGAAACACCATATATTTT. Protein sequence: CASSLQYRAGNTIYF.

The V and J genes are TRBV6-1 and TRBJ1-5; 8 nucleotides line up with TRBD1. This CDR3 is built from 18 residues. V was clipped by 2 bases and J by 4 bases; unmatched bases: 13. Germline V CDR1 and CDR2: MNHNS, SASEGT. In DNA form, the CDR3 reads TGTGCCAGCAGTGAAACAATTCCGGGACAGGTATGGAATCAGCCCCAGCATTTT. This encodes CASSETIPGQVWNQPQHF.

The chain links TRBV30 to TRBJ1-6, with D uncertain. The CDR3 contains 13 residues. Germline assignment: CDR1 GTSNPN and CDR2 SVGIG (reference sequence). V was cut by 0 bases and J by 13 bases, with 13 bases left in between. The CDR3 sequence: CAWSVQSHIPLHF. As DNA, the CDR3 is TGTGCCTGGAGTGTACAGAGCCACATTCCCCTCCACTTT.

The V and J genes are TRBV7-9 and TRBJ1-2, with D perhaps TRBD1 (5 bases). V was shortened by 5 bases and J by 3 bases, with 13 bases between the two germline ends. Germline assignment: CDR1 SEHNR and CDR2 FQNEAQ (reference sequence). The CDR3 has 14 residues. Written as DNA, the CDR3 is TGTGCCAGCAGCCTCCGGGGGGAAGACTATGGCTACACCTTC. Translating it yields CASSLRGEDYGYTF.

The chain couples TRBV30 to TRBJ1-6; 9 positions agree with TRBD1. The CDR3 totals 15 residues. V trimming: 0 bases; J trimming: 10 bases; junction bases outside the gene matches: 7. Germline assignment: CDR1 GTSNPN and CDR2 SVGIG (reference sequence). The CDR3 sequence: CAWSVGGQGGSPLHF. The DNA of the CDR3 is TGTGCCTGGAGTGTTGGGGGACAGGGTGGATCACCCCTCCACTTT.

V and J are TRBV7-3 and TRBJ1-1; 8 nucleotides align to TRBD1. CDR3 size: 15 residues. J lost 0 bases, V lost 5 bases, and 5 bases had no gene match. From germline, CDR1 is SGHTA and CDR2 FQGTGA. The CDR3 DNA sequence: TGTGCCAGCAGCGCACAGGGGGGACTGAACACTGAAGCTTTCTTT. This translates into CASSAQGGLNTEAFF.

V usage is TRBV30 and J usage is TRBJ1-1, with unresolved D. This CDR3 contains 12 residues. The V end lost 3 bases, the J end lost 0 bases, and 5 bases lay between the germline ends. Germline lookup yields CDR1 GTSNPN and CDR2 SVGIG (reference sequence). CDR3 in DNA: TGTGCCTGGAGAGCGCTGAACACTGAAGCTTTCTTT. This translates into CAWRALNTEAFF.

This sequence joins TRBV2 and TRBJ2-7; 7 bases are shared with TRBD1. CDR1 is SNHLY and CDR2 is FYNNEI in the germline V gene. The CDR3 consists of 14 residues. V lost 7 bases and J lost 4; bases outside the gene matches: 10. The CDR3 loop is CASTRQGLSYEQYF. The DNA of the CDR3 is TGTGCCAGCACTAGACAGGGTCTTTCATACGAGCAGTACTTC.

This chain joins TRBV24-1 and TRBJ1-5, with TRBD1 identical over 8 bases. Trimming removed 7 bases from V and 4 bases from J; junction bases left unmatched: 2. The germline CDR1 and CDR2 sequences are KGHDR and SFDVKD. The CDR3 runs 13 residues. CDR3 sequence (DNA): TGTGCCACCAGAGGACAGGGAAATCAGCCCCAGCATTTT. Translation gives CATRGQGNQPQHF.

This clone was observed at least ten times. V usage is TRBV7-9 and J usage is TRBJ1-2; D unclear. The CDR3 runs 12 residues. The germline V gene encodes CDR1 SEHNR and CDR2 FQNEAQ (reference sequence). Deletions cut 10 bases from V and 1 base from J, with 10 bases between. The CDR3 DNA reads TGTGCCACCCATCTTAGTAACTATGGCTACACCTTC. The encoded protein is CATHLSNYGYTF. The full variable domain, its missing parts supplied by reference TRBV7-9 and TRBJ1-2, is DTGVSQNPRHKITKRGQNVTFRCDPISEHNRLYWYRQTLGQGPEFLTYFQNEAQLEKSRLLSDRFSAERPKGSFSTLEIQRTEQGDSAMYLCATHLSNYGYTFGSGTRLTVV.

The V and J genes are TRBV2 and TRBJ1-1; D might be TRBD1 (5 bases). V lost 5 bases to trimming and J lost 11 bases, with 15 bases between them. The CDR3 extends over 12 amino acids. Germline loops: CDR1 SNHLY, CDR2 FYNNEI. The CDR3 region has the DNA TGTGCCAGCAGTCCCCAACGGGGGATTGCTTTCTTT. It encodes CASSPQRGIAFF.

This clone was found once. This rearrangement joins TRBV18 to TRBJ2-3, with D possibly matching TRBD1 (5 bases). CDR1 and CDR2 from the germline V gene are KGHSH and LQKENI. Trimming shortened V by 3 bases and J by 2 bases, and 9 bases separated the two germline ends. This CDR3 has 14 amino acids. The CDR3, as DNA: TGTGCCAGCTCACCGGACACCCACACAGATACGCAGTATTTT. Translated: CASSPDTHTDTQYF.

The V call is TRBV7-2, the J call TRBJ2-5; TRBD2 matches at 8 bases. The CDR3 spans 16 residues. Per germline, CDR1 SGHTA and CDR2 FQGNSA. J lost 1 base, V lost 0 bases, and 4 bases had no gene match. This chain's CDR3 is CASSLAVRGVQETQYF. CDR3 bases: TGTGCCAGCAGCTTAGCGGTGCGGGGGGTCCAAGAGACCCAGTACTTC.

This clone was detected a few times. V usage is TRBV27 and J usage is TRBJ2-2; 8 positions agree with TRBD2. Germline trimming cut 5 bases from V and 7 bases from J; bases unmatched to any gene: 9. The CDR3 runs to 15 residues. Germline CDR1 is MNHEY and CDR2 is SMNVEV (reference sequence). CDR3 coding DNA: TGTGCCAGCAGTGTAACAACCGGGACTAGCGGGGAGCTGTTTTTT. This sequence encodes CASSVTTGTSGELFF.

About this clone itself: At the DNA level, this CDR3 is encoded by other sequences in the same sample as well. The gene calls are TRBV5-1 and TRBJ1-4; 10 nucleotides match TRBD1. J gave up 8 bases and V 3 bases, and 4 bases lay outside the gene matches. Germline V gives CDR1 SGHRS, CDR2 YFSETQ. CDR3 length: 14 amino acids. The CDR3 here is CASSSGQGNEKLFF. CDR3 sequence (DNA): TGCGCCAGCAGCTCGGGACAGGGGAACGAAAAACTGTTTTTT.

V is TRBV3-1 (or the pseudogene TRBV3-2) and J is TRBJ1-2; D is unresolved. The CDR3 is made up of 16 amino acids. V lost 1 base to trimming and J lost 4 bases, with 16 bases between them. Germline loops: CDR1 LGHDT, CDR2 YNNKEL (reference sequence). The CDR3 nucleotides are TGTGCCAGCAGCCAAGGGGTGAGGTCGTGGCCCTATGGCTACACCTTC. Its translation: CASSQGVRSWPYGYTF.

V is TRBV12-3 or TRBV12-4 and J is TRBJ1-1; D is ambiguous. The CDR3 length is 12 residues. Trimming removed 5 bases from V and 0 bases from J, with 4 bases in between. CDR3: CASSIMNTEAFF. The CDR3 DNA is TGTGCCAGCAGTATTATGAACACTGAAGCTTTCTTT.

This clone was found once. The CDR3 DNA is TGTGCCAGCACCCTTCAAGCTACGCCCTATGGCTACACCTTC. Its translation is CASTLQATPYGYTF. The J gene is TRBJ1-2, the V gene TRBV28, with D unresolved. Germline loops: CDR1 MDHEN, CDR2 SYDVKM. V lost 7 bases to trimming and J lost 4 bases, with 16 bases between them. The CDR3 has 14 amino acids.